The clone carrying this T cell receptor beta chain came up many times. Individuals selected for sequencing had exhibited CD8+CD57+ cell expansion on flow cytometry. The data are from a study of CD8+CD57+ T cells in acquired aplastic anemia. TCR beta VDJ combinations and CDR3 sequences were profiled from genomic DNA. TCRdb analysed the reads with MiXCR anew, one entry per CDR3 protein. The sample shows 150,000 to 200,000 distinct CDR3 sequences, roughly 48% of them seen only once. This TCR came from a human donor with aplastic anemia. Sequencing was performed on sorted CD4+, CD8+, or CD8+CD57+ T cells (not recorded which) from PBMCs.

Here the CDR3 reads CASSLRGREGNQPQHF. The CDR3 nucleotides are TGTGCCAGCAGTTTAAGAGGCAGGGAGGGCAATCAGCCCCAGCATTTT. The chain couples TRBV12-3 or TRBV12-4 to TRBJ1-5; D possibly corresponds to TRBD1 (5 bases). Trimming pared 2 bases from V and 2 bases from J, leaving 13 bases between. The CDR3 is made up of 16 amino acids.